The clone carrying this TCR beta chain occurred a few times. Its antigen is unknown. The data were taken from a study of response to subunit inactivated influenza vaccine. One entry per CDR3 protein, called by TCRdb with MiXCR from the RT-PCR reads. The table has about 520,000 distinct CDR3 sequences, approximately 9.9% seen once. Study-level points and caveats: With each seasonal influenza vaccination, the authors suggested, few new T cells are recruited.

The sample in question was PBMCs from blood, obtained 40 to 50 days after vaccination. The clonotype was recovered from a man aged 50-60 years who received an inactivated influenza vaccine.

The CDR3 coding sequence is TGTGCCATCAGTGAGTCAGGGACCTATGGCTACACCTTC. As protein: CAISESGTYGYTF. V gene TRBV10-3 combines with J gene TRBJ1-2; possible D gene TRBD1, 5 bases. With 0 bases removed from V and 4 bases from J, the gap between germline ends came to 6 bases. In germline, CDR1 is ENHRY, CDR2 SYGVKD. The CDR3 contains 13 residues.